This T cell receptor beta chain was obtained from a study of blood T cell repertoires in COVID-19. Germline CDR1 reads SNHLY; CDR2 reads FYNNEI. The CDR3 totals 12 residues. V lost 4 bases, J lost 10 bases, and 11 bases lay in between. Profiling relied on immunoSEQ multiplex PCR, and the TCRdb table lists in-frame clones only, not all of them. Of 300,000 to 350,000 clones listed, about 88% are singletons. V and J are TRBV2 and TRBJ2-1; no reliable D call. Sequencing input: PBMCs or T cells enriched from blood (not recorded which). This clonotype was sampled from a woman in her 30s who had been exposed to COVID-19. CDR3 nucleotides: TGTGCCAGCAGTGCAGAAACCCCAGAGCAGTTCTTC. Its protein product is CASSAETPEQFF.